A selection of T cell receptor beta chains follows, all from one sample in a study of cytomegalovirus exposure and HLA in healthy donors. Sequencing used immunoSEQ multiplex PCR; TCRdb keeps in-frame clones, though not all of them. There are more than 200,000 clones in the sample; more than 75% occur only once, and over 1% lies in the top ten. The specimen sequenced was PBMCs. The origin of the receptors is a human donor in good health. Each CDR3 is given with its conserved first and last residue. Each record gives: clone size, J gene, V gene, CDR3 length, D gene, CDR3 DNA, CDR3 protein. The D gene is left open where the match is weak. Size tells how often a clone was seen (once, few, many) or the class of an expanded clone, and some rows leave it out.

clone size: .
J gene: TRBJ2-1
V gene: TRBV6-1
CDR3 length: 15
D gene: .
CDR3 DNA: TGTGCCAGCAGTGAAGGGACTACCACCTACAATGAGCAGTTCTTC
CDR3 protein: CASSEGTTTYNEQFF

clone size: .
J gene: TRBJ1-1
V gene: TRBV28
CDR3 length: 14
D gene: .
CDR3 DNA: TGTGCCAGCAGCGAGATAAGCTGGGGGGTTGAAGCTTTCTTT
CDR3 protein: CASSEISWGVEAFF

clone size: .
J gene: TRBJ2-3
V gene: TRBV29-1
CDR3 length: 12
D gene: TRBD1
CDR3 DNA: TGCAGCGTCCTTACAGGGGCAGATACGCAGTATTTT
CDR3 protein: CSVLTGADTQYF

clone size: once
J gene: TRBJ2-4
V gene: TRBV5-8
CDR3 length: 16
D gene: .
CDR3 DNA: TGTGCCAGCAGCTCAGGGATTGGGCTGGCCAAAAACATTCAGTACTTC
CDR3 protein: CASSSGIGLAKNIQYF

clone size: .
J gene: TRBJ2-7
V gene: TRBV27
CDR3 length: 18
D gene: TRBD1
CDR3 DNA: TGTGCCAGCAGACGTTCGTTTAGGGGGACAGGGGGCTCTTACGAGCAGTACTTC
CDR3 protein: CASRRSFRGTGGSYEQYF

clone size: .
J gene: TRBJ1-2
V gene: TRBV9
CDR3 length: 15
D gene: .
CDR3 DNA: TGTGCCAGCAGCGCCCCGGACGGTGGGGGGTATGGCTACACCTTC
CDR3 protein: CASSAPDGGGYGYTF

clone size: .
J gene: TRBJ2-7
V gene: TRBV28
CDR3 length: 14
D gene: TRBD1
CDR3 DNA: TGTGCCAGCAGTTCGGGACAGGGCTCCTACGAGCAGTACTTC
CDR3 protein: CASSSGQGSYEQYF

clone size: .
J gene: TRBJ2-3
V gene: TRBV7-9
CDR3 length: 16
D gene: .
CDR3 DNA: TGTGCCAGCAGCAGAACCCGAGGCGGTAGCACAGATACGCAGTATTTT
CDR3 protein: CASSRTRGGSTDTQYF

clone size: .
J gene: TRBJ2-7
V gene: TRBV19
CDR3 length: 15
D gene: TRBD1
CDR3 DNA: TGTGCCAGTAGTATAGAAAACAGGGGGCTTAACGAGCAGTACTTC
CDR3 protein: CASSIENRGLNEQYF

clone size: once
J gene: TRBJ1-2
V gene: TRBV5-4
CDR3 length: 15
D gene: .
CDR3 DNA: TGTGCCAGCAGCTTTCCGGGACACTCCCTCGGAGGCTACACCTTC
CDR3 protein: CASSFPGHSLGGYTF

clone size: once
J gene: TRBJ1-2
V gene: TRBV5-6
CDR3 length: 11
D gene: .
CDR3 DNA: TGTGCCAGCAGCGTTCAGGGAGGCTACACCTTC
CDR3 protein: CASSVQGGYTF

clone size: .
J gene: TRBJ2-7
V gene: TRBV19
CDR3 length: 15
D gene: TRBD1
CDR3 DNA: TGTGCCAGTAGTACGACCGGGACAGGGGCCTACGAGCAGTACTTC
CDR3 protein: CASSTTGTGAYEQYF

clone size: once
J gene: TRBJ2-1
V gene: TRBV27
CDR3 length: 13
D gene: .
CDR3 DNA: TGTGCCAGCAGGTGGCTAGCCCACCCCGAGCAGTTCTTC
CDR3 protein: CASRWLAHPEQFF

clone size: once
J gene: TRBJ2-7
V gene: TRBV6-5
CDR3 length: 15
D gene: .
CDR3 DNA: TGTGCCAGCAGTTACTCGGACGGGAGCTCCTACGAGCAGTACTTC
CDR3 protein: CASSYSDGSSYEQYF

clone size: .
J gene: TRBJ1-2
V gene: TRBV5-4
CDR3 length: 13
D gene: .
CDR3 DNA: TGTGCCAGCAGCTTCGGTACAGGTAAAGGCTACACCTTC
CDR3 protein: CASSFGTGKGYTF

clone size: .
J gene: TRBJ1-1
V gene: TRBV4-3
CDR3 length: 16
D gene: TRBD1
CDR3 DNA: TGCGCCAGCAGCCAAGCCGGACAGGGGGTGGTAACTGAAGCTTTCTTT
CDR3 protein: CASSQAGQGVVTEAFF

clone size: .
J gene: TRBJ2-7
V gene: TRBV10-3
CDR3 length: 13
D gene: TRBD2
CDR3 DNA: TGTGCCATCCGGGGACTAGCGCCCCACGAGCAGTACTTC
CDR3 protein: CAIRGLAPHEQYF

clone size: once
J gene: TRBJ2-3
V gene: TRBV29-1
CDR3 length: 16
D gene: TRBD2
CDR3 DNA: TGCAGCGTTGCCGGACTAGCGGTCCACGGCACAGATACGCAGTATTTT
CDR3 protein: CSVAGLAVHGTDTQYF

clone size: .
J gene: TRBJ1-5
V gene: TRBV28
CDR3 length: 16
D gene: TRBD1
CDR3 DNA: TGTGCCAGCAGAACGAGGACAGGGGAGAGCAATCAGCCCCAGCATTTT
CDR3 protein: CASRTRTGESNQPQHF

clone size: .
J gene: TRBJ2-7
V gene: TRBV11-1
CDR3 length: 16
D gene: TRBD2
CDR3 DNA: TGTGCCAGCAGCAGACCGAGCGGGAGCACTTCCTACGAGCAGTACTTC
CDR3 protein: CASSRPSGSTSYEQYF

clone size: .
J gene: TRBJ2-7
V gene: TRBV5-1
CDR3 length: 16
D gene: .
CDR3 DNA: TGCGCCAGCAGCACACCAACAGGAACTTTCTCCTACGAGCAGTACTTC
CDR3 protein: CASSTPTGTFSYEQYF

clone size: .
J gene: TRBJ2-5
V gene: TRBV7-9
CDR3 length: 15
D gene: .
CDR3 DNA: TGTTCCAGCAGCTCTTTTAGTTGGGGGGACGAGACCCAGTACTTC
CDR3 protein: CSSSSFSWGDETQYF

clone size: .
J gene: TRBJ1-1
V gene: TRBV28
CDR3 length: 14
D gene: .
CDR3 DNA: TGTGCCAGCAGTTTTCAGGTGATGAACACTGAAGCTTTCTTT
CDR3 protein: CASSFQVMNTEAFF

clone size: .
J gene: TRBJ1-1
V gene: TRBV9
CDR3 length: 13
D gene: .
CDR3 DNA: TGTGCCAGCAGCGGGGAGGCGAACACTGAAGCTTTCTTT
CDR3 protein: CASSGEANTEAFF

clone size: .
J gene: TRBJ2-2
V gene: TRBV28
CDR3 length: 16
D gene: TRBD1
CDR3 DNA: TGTGCCAGCAGTCCCCATAGGACAGGGGTTCCCGGGGAGCTGTTTTTT
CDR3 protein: CASSPHRTGVPGELFF

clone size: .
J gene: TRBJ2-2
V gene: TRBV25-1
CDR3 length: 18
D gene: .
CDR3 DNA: TGTGCCAGCAGTGAATTCTCCCCGGACAGACGGGGAACCGGGGAGCTGTTTTTT
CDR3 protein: CASSEFSPDRRGTGELFF

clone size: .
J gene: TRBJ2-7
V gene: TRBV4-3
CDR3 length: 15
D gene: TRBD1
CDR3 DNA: TGCGCCAGCAGCCAAGGAAAGGGGGCAGGGTACGAGCAGTACTTC
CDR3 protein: CASSQGKGAGYEQYF

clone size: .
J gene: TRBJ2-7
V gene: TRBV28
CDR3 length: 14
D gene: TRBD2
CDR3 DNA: TGTGCCAGCAGCCGAGCGGGAGGCGCCTACGAGCAGTACTTC
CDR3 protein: CASSRAGGAYEQYF